The rows below give T cell receptor beta chains drawn from one sample of a study of control samples from healthy donors and cancer patients. The table came from immunoSEQ multiplex PCR; TCRdb's copy has only in-frame clones and leaves some out. The sample holds 150,000 to 200,000 clones; roughly 90% are singletons and the top ten take roughly 1.5%. Material for sequencing was blood. The receptors come from a woman aged 45-59 years in good health. Each CDR3 is given with its conserved first and last residue. A D gene is named only where the DNA matches it firmly. The size of a clone is reported for some rows only, either as once, few or many, or as a class for expanded clones.

>10|-|TRBJ2-7|TRBV6-5|-
CASRNYEQYF
TGTGCCAGCAGAAATTACGAGCAGTACTTC
>16|-|TRBJ2-5|TRBV7-9|-
CASSLGGTLTQETQYF
TGTGCCAGCAGCTTAGGTGGGACCTTAACCCAAGAGACCCAGTACTTC
>13|-|TRBJ1-4|TRBV6-6|-
CASILQSNEKLFF
TGTGCCAGCATACTACAGAGTAATGAAAAACTGTTTTTT
>15|-|TRBJ1-5|TRBV6-2/TRBV6-3|TRBD1
CASSSRDRFYQPQHF
TGTGCCAGCAGTTCTCGGGACAGATTCTATCAGCCCCAGCATTTT
>16|-|TRBJ2-5|TRBV9|TRBD2
CASSDRLAGVGETQYF
TGTGCCAGCAGCGACCGACTAGCGGGAGTTGGCGAGACCCAGTACTTC
>16|-|TRBJ1-5|TRBV5-6|TRBD1
CASSLSHRTGGRPQHF
TGTGCCAGCAGCTTGAGTCACAGGACAGGGGGCCGGCCCCAGCATTTT
>14|-|TRBJ2-2|TRBV25-1|-
CASSGTVDNGELFF
TGTGCCAGCAGTGGTACAGTCGACAACGGGGAGCTGTTTTTT
>13|-|TRBJ1-2|TRBV20-1|-
CSASGGAGYGYTF
TGCAGTGCTAGTGGGGGGGCAGGCTATGGCTACACCTTC
>14|-|TRBJ2-6|TRBV7-3|-
CASSPGSGANVLTF
TGTGCCAGCAGCCCAGGGTCTGGGGCCAACGTCCTGACTTTC
>13|-|TRBJ2-1|TRBV5-4|-
CASSLRWTDEQFF
TGTGCCAGCAGCTTGAGGTGGACCGATGAGCAGTTCTTC
>16|-|TRBJ2-1|TRBV9|TRBD2
CASSGRLAESYNEQFF
TGTGCCAGCAGCGGAAGGCTAGCGGAGAGCTACAATGAGCAGTTCTTC
>17|-|TRBJ2-5|TRBV9|TRBD2
CASSVPGLAGGPETQYF
TGTGCCAGCAGCGTACCGGGACTAGCGGGGGGGCCAGAGACCCAGTACTTC
>13|-|TRBJ2-7|TRBV30|TRBD1
CASQGTGVHEQYF
TGTGCCTCCCAAGGGACAGGGGTACACGAGCAGTACTTC
>13|-|TRBJ2-7|TRBV6-5|TRBD1
CASSLDRTYEQYF
TGTGCCAGCAGTTTGGACAGGACCTACGAGCAGTACTTC
>15|-|TRBJ2-1|TRBV5-6|-
CASSLRGSSYNEQFF
TGTGCCAGCAGCTTACGGGGAAGCTCCTACAATGAGCAGTTCTTC
>15|-|TRBJ2-5|TRBV27|TRBD1
CASSLEGAYQETQYF
TGTGCCAGCAGTTTAGAGGGGGCATACCAAGAGACCCAGTACTTC
>15|-|TRBJ1-4|TRBV11-3|-
CASSFSDRGNEKLFF
TGTGCCAGCAGCTTCTCGGACAGAGGAAATGAAAAACTGTTTTTT
>15|-|TRBJ2-2|TRBV5-5|-
CASSPGWVGAGELFF
TGTGCCAGCAGCCCCGGCTGGGTCGGGGCCGGGGAGCTGTTTTTT
>15|-|TRBJ1-1|TRBV9|-
CASSVAAVMNTEAFF
TGTGCCAGCAGCGTAGCGGCAGTCATGAACACTGAAGCTTTCTTT
>15|-|TRBJ1-2|TRBV27|TRBD1
CASSSTNDRGRGYTF
TGTGCCAGCAGTTCGACGAATGACAGGGGCCGTGGCTACACCTTC
>14|-|TRBJ2-7|TRBV7-8|TRBD1
CASSLMDRVHEQYF
TGTGCCAGCAGCTTAATGGACAGGGTTCACGAGCAGTACTTC
>19|-|TRBJ2-6|TRBV4-1|TRBD2
CASSQEIGTSGTGANVLTF
TGCGCCAGCAGCCAAGAGATCGGGACTAGCGGGACCGGGGCCAACGTCCTGACTTTC
>15|-|TRBJ2-1|TRBV27|-
CASRRGTVSYNEQFF
TGTGCCAGCAGGAGGGGCACCGTCTCCTACAATGAGCAGTTCTTC
>13|-|TRBJ2-2|TRBV27|-
CASSRSRTGELFF
TGTGCCAGCAGTCGGTCACGGACCGGGGAGCTGTTTTTT
>15|-|TRBJ2-1|TRBV28|TRBD2
CASSDAGVSYNEQFF
TGTGCCAGCAGCGATGCGGGGGTATCCTACAATGAGCAGTTCTTC
>16|-|TRBJ2-3|TRBV10-3|TRBD2
CAISRTSGGLTDTQYF
TGTGCCATCAGTCGGACTAGCGGGGGACTCACAGATACGCAGTATTTT
>18|-|TRBJ1-5|TRBV19|-
CASSMGRQGPSSNQPQHF
TGTGCCAGTAGTATGGGGAGGCAGGGACCTTCTAGCAATCAGCCCCAGCATTTT
>15|-|TRBJ2-7|TRBV9|TRBD2
CASSVGGGGSYEQYF
TGTGCCAGCAGCGTAGGAGGCGGGGGGTCCTACGAGCAGTACTTC
>16|-|TRBJ1-5|TRBV6-2/TRBV6-3|TRBD1
CASSSRQGNSNQPQHF
TGTGCCAGCAGTAGCCGACAGGGGAATAGCAATCAGCCCCAGCATTTT
>12|-|TRBJ1-5|TRBV18|-
CASSRGNQPQHF
TGTGCCAGCTCGCGGGGTAATCAGCCCCAGCATTTT
>14|-|TRBJ2-7|TRBV7-9|TRBD1
CASSTNRGPYEQYF
TGTGCCAGCAGCACCAACAGGGGCCCCTACGAGCAGTACTTC
>16|-|TRBJ2-3|TRBV18|-
CASSFGTPGVTDTQYF
TGTGCCAGCTCATTCGGGACCCCGGGGGTGACAGATACGCAGTATTTT
>13|-|TRBJ2-7|TRBV4-1|-
CASSQGSSYEQYF
TGCGCCAGCAGCCAGGGGAGCTCCTACGAGCAGTACTTC
>13|few|TRBJ1-6|TRBV5-8|TRBD1
CASSLMTDRALHF
TGTGCCAGCAGCTTGATGACTGACAGGGCCCTCCACTTT
>13|-|TRBJ2-7|TRBV27|TRBD1
CASSPGQGYEQYF
TGTGCCAGCAGTCCGGGACAGGGATACGAGCAGTACTTC
>14|-|TRBJ2-7|TRBV10-1|TRBD1
CASSDGTASAEQYF
TGCGCCAGCAGTGACGGGACAGCCTCGGCGGAGCAGTACTTC
>11|-|TRBJ1-1|TRBV29-1|-
CSVPSNTEAFF
TGCAGCGTCCCTTCGAACACTGAAGCTTTCTTT
>12|-|TRBJ1-2|TRBV6-4|-
CASSDETGGYTF
TGTGCCAGCAGTGATGAGACAGGTGGCTACACCTTC
>14|-|TRBJ2-5|TRBV7-2|-
CASSLNRVQETQYF
TGTGCCAGCAGCTTAAACAGGGTCCAAGAGACCCAGTACTTC
>15|once|TRBJ2-2|TRBV11-2|-
CASSLMGLNTGELFF
TGTGCCAGCAGCTTGATGGGCCTCAACACCGGGGAGCTGTTTTTT